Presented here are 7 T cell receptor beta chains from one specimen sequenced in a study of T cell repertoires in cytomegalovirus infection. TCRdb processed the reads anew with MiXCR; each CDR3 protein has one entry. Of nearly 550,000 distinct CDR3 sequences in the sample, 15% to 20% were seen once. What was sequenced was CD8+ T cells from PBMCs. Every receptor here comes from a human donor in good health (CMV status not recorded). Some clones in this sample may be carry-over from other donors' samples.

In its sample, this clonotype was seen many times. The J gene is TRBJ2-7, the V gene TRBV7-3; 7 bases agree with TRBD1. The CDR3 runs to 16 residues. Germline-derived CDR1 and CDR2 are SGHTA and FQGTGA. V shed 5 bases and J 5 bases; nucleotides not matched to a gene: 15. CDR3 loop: CASSPGSAGGSHEQYF. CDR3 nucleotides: TGTGCCAGCAGCCCCGGTTCGGCAGGGGGTTCCCACGAGCAGTACTTC.

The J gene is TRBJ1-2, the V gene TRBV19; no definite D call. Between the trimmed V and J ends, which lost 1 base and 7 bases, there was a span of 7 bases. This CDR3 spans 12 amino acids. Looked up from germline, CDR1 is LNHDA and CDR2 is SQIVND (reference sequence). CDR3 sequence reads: CASSIGAGGYTF. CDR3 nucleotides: TGTGCCAGTAGTATAGGTGCCGGTGGCTACACCTTC.

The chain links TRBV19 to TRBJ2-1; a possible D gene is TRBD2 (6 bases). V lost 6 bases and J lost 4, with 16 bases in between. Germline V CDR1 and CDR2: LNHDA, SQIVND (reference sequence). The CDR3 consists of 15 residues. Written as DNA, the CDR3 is TGTGCCAGTAGCATGGGACTTGCCGCTTACAATGAGCAGTTCTTC. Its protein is CASSMGLAAYNEQFF.

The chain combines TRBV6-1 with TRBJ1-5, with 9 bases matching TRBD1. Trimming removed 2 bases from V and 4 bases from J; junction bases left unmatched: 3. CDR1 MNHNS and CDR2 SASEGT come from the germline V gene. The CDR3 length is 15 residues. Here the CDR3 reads CASSERDRVNQPQHF. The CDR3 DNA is TGTGCCAGCAGTGAACGGGACAGGGTTAATCAGCCCCAGCATTTT.

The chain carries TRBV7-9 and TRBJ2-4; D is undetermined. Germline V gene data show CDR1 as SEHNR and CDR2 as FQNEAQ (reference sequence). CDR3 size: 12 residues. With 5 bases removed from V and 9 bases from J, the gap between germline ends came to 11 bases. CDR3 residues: CASSPWAGIQYF. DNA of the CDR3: TGTGCCAGCAGCCCTTGGGCAGGCATTCAGTACTTC.

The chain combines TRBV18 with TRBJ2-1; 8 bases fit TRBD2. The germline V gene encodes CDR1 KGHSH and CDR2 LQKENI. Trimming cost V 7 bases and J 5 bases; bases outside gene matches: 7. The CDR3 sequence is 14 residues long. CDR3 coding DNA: TGTGCCAGCTTGAGCGGGAGTCCCCACAATGAGCAGTTCTTC. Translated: CASLSGSPHNEQFF.

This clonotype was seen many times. As DNA, the CDR3 is TGTGCCATCAGTGAGTCGGAGTACGAGCAGTACTTC. Amino acids: CAISESEYEQYF. V and J are TRBV10-3 and TRBJ2-7; D gene ambiguous. CDR3 size: 12 residues. Per germline, CDR1 ENHRY and CDR2 SYGVKD. Trimming stripped 0 bases from V and 4 bases from J, with 4 bases between.